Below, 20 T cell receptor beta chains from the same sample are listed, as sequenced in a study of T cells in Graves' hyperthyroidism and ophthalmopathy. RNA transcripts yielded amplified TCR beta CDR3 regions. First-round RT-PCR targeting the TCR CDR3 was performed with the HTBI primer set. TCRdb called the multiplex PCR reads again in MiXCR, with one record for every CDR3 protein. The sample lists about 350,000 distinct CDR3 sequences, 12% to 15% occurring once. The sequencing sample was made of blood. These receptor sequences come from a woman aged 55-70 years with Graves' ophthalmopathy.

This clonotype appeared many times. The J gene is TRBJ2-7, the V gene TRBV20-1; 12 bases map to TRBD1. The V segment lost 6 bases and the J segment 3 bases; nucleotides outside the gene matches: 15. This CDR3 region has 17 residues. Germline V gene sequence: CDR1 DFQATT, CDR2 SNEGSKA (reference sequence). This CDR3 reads CSAGGTGGFLSLYEQYF. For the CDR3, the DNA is TGCAGTGCAGGAGGGACAGGGGGCTTCCTCTCTCTCTACGAGCAGTACTTC.

The chain's CDR3 is CASSPRSSNTEAFF. The CDR3, as DNA: TGTGCCAGCAGTCCCCGTTCCTCGAACACTGAAGCTTTCTTT. The chain employs TRBV12-3 or TRBV12-4 and TRBJ1-1; D unresolved. Deletions cut 5 bases from V and 1 base from J, with 11 bases between. The CDR3 is 14 amino acids.

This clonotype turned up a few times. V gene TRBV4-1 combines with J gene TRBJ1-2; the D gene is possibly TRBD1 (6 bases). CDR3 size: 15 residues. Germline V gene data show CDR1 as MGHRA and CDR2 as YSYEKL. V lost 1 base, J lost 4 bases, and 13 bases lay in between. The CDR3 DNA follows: TGCGCCAGCAGCCAAGTTGAGGGGGGGACCTATGGCTACACCTTC. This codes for CASSQVEGGTYGYTF.

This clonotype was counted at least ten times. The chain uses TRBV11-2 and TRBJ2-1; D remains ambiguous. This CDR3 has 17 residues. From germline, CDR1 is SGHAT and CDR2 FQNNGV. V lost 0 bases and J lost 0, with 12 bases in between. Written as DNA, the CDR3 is TGTGCCAGCAGCTTAGATTCAAGGACCTACTCCTACAATGAGCAGTTCTTC. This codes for CASSLDSRTYSYNEQFF.

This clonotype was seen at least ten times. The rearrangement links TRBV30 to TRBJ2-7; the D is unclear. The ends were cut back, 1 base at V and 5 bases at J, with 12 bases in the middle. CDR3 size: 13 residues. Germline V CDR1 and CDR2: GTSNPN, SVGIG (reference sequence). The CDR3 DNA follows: TGTGCCTGGAGTGAAGGTGCGCCCGACGAGCAGTACTTC. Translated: CAWSEGAPDEQYF. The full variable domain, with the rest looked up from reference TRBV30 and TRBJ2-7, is SQTIHQWPATLVQPVGSPLSLECTVEGTSNPNLYWYRQAAGRGLQLLFYSVGIGQISSEVPQNLSASRPQDRQFILSSKKLLLSDSGFYLCAWSEGAPDEQYFGPGTRLTVT.

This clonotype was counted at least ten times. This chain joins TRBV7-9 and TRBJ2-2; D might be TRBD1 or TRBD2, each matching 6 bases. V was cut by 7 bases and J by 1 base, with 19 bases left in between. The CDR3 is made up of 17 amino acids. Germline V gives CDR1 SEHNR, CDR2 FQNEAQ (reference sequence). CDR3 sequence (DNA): TGTGCCAGCACCAAAAAAGGAGGGGGAGAGAACACCGGGGAGCTGTTTTTT. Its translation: CASTKKGGGENTGELFF.

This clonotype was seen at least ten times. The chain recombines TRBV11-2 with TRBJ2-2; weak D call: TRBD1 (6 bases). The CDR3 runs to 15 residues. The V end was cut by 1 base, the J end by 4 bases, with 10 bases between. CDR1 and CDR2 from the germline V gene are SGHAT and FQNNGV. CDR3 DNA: TGTGCCAGCAGCTTAGTCAGGGGTGCCACCGGGGAGCTGTTTTTT. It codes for CASSLVRGATGELFF.

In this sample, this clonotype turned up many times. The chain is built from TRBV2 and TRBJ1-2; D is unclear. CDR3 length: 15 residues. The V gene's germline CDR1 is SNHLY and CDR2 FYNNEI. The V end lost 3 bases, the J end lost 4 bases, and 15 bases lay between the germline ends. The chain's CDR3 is CASSDTSGIGYGYTF. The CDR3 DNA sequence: TGTGCCAGCAGTGACACTTCCGGGATTGGCTATGGCTACACCTTC.

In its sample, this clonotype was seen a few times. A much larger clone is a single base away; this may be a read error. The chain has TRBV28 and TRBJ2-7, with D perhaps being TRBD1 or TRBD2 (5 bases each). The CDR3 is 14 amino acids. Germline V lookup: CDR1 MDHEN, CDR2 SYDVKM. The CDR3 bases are TGTGCCGGCAGTTTATTTGGGGACGTGGACGAGCAGTACTTC. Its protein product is CAGSLFGDVDEQYF.

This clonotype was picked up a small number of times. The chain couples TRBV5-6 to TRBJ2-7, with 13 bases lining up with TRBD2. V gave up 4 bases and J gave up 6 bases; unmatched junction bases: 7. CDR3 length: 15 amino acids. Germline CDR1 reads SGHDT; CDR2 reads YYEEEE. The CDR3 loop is CASSAPGLAGLEQYF. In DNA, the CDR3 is TGTGCCAGCAGCGCACCGGGACTAGCGGGACTCGAGCAGTACTTC.

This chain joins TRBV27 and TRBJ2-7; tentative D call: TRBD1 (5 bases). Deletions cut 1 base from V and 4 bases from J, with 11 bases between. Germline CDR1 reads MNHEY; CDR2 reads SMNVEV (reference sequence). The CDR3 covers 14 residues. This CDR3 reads CASSLFTGKYEQYF. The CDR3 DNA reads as TGTGCCAGCAGTTTATTCACAGGAAAGTACGAGCAGTACTTC.

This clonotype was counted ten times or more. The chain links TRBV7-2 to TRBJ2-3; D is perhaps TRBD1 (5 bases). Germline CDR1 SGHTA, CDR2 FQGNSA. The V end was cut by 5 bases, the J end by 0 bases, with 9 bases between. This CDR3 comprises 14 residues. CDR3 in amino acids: CASSQGGSTDTQYF. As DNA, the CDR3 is TGTGCCAGCAGCCAGGGCGGTAGCACAGATACGCAGTATTTT.

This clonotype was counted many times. The CDR3 sequence: CASSLDTGKTYEQYF. In nucleotides, the CDR3 is TGCGCCAGCAGCCTAGACACGGGAAAGACCTACGAGCAGTACTTC. The V call is TRBV4-1, the J call TRBJ2-7, with D possibly being TRBD2 (5 bases). Germline CDR1 MGHRA, CDR2 YSYEKL. The CDR3 extends over 15 amino acids. Trimming removed 4 bases from V and 2 bases from J, with 15 bases in between.

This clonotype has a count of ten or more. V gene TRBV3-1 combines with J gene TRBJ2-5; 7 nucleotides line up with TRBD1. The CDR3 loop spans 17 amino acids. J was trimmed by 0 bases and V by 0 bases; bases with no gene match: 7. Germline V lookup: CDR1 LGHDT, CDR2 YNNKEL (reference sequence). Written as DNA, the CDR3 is TGTGCCAGCAGCCAAGATCCCCCGACAGGGTACCAAGAGACCCAGTACTTC. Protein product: CASSQDPPTGYQETQYF.

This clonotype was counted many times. The chain's CDR3 is CASRVGTRSYEQYF. As DNA, the CDR3 is TGCGCCAGCAGAGTAGGGACACGGTCCTACGAGCAGTACTTC. The J gene is TRBJ2-7, the V gene TRBV10-2, with D possibly TRBD1 on 6 matching bases. Germline CDR1 is WSHSY and CDR2 is SAAADI. This CDR3 comprises 14 residues. V was pared by 6 bases and J by 1 base, with 13 bases between.

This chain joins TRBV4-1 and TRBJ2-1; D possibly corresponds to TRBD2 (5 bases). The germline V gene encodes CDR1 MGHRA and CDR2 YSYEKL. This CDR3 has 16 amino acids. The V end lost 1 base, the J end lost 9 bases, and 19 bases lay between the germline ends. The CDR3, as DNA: TGCGCCAGCAGCCAAGTTGCAGGACTCACCGGGTCTGAGCAGTTCTTC. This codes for CASSQVAGLTGSEQFF.

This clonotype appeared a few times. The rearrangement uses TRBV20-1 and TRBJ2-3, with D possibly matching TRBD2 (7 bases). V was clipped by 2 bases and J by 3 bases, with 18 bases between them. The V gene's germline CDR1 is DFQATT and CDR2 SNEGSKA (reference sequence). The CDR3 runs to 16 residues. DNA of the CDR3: TGCAGTGCTAGAATGGGGGGGGGGCTGGGTACAGATACGCAGTATTTT. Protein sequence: CSARMGGGLGTDTQYF.

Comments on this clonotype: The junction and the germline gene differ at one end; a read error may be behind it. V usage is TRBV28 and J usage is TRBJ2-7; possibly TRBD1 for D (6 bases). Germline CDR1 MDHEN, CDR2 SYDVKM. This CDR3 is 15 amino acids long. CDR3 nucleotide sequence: TGTGCCTGCAGTTCTCCGGGACAACTTTCCTACGAGCAGTACTTC. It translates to CACSSPGQLSYEQYF.

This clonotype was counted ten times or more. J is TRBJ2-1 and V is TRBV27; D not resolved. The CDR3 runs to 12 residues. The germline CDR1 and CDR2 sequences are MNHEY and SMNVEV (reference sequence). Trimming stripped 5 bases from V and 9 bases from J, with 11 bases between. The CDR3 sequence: CASSVWGTEQFF. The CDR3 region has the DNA TGTGCCAGCAGTGTATGGGGAACTGAGCAGTTCTTC.

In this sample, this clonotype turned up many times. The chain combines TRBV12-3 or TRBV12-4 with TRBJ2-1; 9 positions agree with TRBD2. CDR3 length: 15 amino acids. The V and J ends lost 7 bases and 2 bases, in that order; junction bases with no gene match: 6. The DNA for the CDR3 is TGTGCCAGCATAGAAGCGGGAGGCGCCTACAATGAGCAGTTCTTC. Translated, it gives CASIEAGGAYNEQFF.